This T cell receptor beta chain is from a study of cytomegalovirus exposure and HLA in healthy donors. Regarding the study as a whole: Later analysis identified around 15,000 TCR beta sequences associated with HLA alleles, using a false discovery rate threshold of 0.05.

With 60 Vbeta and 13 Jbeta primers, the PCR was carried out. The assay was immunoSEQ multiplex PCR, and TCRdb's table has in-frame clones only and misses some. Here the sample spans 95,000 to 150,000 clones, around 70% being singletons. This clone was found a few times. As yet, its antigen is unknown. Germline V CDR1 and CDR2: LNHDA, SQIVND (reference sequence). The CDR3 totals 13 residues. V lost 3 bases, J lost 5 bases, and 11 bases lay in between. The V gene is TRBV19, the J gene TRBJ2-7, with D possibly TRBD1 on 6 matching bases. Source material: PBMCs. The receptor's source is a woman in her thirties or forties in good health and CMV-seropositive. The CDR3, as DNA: TGTGCCAGTAGTATGAAACAGGGCGACGAGCAGTACTTC. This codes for CASSMKQGDEQYF.